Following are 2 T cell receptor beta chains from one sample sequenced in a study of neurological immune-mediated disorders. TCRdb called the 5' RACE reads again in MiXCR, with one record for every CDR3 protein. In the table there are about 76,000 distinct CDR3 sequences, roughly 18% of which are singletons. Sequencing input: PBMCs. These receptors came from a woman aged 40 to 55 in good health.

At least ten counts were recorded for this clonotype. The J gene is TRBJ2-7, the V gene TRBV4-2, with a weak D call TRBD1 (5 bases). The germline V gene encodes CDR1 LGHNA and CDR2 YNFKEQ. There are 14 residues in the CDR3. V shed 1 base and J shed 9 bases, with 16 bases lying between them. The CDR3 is CASSQVDSRRRQYF. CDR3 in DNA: TGTGCCAGCAGCCAAGTCGACAGCCGTCGGAGGCAGTACTTC.

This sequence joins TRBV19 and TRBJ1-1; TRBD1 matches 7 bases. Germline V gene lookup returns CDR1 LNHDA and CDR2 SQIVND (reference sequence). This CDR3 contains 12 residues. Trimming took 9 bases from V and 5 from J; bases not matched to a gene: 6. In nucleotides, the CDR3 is TGTGCCAGCAGGGGGGTGTGGACTGAAGCTTTCTTT. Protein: CASRGVWTEAFF.